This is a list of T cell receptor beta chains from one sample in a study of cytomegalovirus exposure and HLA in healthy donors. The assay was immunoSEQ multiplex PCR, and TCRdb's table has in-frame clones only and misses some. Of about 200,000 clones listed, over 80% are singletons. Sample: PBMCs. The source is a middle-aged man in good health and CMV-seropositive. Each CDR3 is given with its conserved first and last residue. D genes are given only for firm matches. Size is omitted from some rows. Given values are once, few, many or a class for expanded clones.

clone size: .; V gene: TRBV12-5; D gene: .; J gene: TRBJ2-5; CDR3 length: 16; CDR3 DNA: TGTGCTAGTGGTTTGGTCGTTACGGGAGCCCAAGAGACCCAGTACTTC; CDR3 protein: CASGLVVTGAQETQYF
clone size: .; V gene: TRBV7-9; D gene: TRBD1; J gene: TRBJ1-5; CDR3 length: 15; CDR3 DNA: TGTGCCAGCAGCCTGACAGGGGATCCCAGTCAGCCCCAGCATTTT; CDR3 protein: CASSLTGDPSQPQHF
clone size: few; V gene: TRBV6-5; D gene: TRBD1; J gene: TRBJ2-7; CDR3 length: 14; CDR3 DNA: TGTGCCAGCAGTTACCGGGACAGGGGTTACGAGCAGTACTTC; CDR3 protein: CASSYRDRGYEQYF
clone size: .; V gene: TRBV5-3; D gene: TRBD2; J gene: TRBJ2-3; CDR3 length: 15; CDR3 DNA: TGTGCCAGAAGCTTTGGGGGGGTCAACACAGATACGCAGTATTTT; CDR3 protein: CARSFGGVNTDTQYF
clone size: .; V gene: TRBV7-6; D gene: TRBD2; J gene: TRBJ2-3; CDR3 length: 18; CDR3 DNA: TGTGCCAGCAGCCCCGGGACTAGCGGAACAAAGGTTTCAGATACGCAGTATTTT; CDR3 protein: CASSPGTSGTKVSDTQYF
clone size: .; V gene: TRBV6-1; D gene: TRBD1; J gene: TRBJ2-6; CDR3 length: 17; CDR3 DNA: TGTGCCAGCAGTGTGGGGACAGTGAGCTCTGGGGCCAACGTCCTGACTTTC; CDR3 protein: CASSVGTVSSGANVLTF
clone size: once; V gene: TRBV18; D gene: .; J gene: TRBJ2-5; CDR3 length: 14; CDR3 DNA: TGTGCCAGCTCACCCCCTTCCTTCCAAGAGACCCAGTACTTC; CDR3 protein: CASSPPSFQETQYF
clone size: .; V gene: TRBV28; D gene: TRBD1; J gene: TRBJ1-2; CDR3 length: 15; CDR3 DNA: TGTGCCAGCACTGGTTCGACAGGGGATAAGGATGGCTACACCTTC; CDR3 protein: CASTGSTGDKDGYTF
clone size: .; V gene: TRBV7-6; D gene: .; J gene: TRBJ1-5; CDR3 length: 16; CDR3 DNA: TGTGCCAGCAGCTTAGATATCGGCGGGGTCGGTCAGCCCCAGCATTTT; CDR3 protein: CASSLDIGGVGQPQHF
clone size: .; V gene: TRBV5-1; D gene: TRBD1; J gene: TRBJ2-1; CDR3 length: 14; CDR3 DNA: TGCGCCAGCAGTCGGGACAGGGGATACAATGAGCAGTTCTTC; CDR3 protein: CASSRDRGYNEQFF
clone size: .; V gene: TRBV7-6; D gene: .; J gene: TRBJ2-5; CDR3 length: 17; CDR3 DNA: TGTGCCAGCAGCTTAGTTGTTCTGTCAGTGGGCGCAGGGACCCAGTACTTC; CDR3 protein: CASSLVVLSVGAGTQYF
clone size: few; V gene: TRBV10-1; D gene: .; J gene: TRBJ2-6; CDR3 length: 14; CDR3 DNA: TGCGCCAGCATAACAGCCTCTGGGGCCAACGTCCTGACTTTC; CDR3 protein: CASITASGANVLTF
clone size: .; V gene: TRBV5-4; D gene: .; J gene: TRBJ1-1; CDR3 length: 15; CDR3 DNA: TGTGCCAGCAGCTTGTCGGCAGGGATGAACACTGAAGCTTTCTTT; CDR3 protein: CASSLSAGMNTEAFF
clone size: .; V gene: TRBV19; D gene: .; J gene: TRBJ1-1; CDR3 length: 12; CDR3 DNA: TGTGCCAGTAGTATCCGAGGGTCAGAGGCTTTCTTT; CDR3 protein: CASSIRGSEAFF
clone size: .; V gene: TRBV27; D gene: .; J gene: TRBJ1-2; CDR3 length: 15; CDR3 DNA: TGTGCCAGCAGTTTAGGGCAGGGCGACGTCTATGGCTACACCTTC; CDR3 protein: CASSLGQGDVYGYTF
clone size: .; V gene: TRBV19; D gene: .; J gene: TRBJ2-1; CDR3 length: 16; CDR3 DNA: TGTGCCAGTAGTATAGAGGCTAGTAACTCCTACAATGAGCAGTTCTTC; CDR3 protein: CASSIEASNSYNEQFF
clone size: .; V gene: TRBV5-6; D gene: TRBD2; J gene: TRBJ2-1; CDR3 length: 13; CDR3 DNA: TGTGCCAGCGTTCGGACTAGTTTAAATGAGCAGTTCTTC; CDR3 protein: CASVRTSLNEQFF
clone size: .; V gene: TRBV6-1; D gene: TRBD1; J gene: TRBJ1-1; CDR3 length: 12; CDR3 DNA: TGTGCCAGCCGGGGGACAGGGCAGATTCCTTTCTTT; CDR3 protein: CASRGTGQIPFF
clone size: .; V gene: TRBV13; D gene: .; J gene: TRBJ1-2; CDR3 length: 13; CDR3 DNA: TGTGCCAGCAGCTCCCACAGGGCCTATGGCTACACCTTC; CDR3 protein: CASSSHRAYGYTF
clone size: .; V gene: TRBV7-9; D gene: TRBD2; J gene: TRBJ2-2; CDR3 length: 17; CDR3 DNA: TGTGCCAGCAGCTTAGGGACTAGCGGGAGTGCCACCGGGGAGCTGTTTTTT; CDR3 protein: CASSLGTSGSATGELFF